The 2 T cell receptor beta chains below were found in one sample sequenced in a study of blood T cell repertoires in COVID-19. Here immunoSEQ multiplex PCR was the method, and the copy in TCRdb shows in-frame clones only, minus some. The table shows 200,000 to 300,000 clones, with 75% to 85% occurring only once. The sequenced sample consisted of peripheral blood. The receptors here all came from a human donor in a cohort sampled during active COVID-19.

The V and J genes are TRBV27 and TRBJ2-7; D unclear. CDR3 length: 16 residues. Per germline, CDR1 MNHEY and CDR2 SMNVEV (reference sequence). Trimming left V 4 bases short and J 0 bases short, with 16 bases between. For the CDR3, the DNA is TGTGCCAGCAGTTCACAACAGCAACCGAGCTCCTACGAGCAGTACTTC. It translates to CASSSQQQPSSYEQYF.

CDR3 DNA: TGTGCCAGCAGTCGCGGGGGGGTGAACACTGAAGCTTTCTTT. It encodes CASSRGGVNTEAFF. V is TRBV28 and J is TRBJ1-1, with D possibly being TRBD1 (5 bases). The CDR3 sequence is 14 residues long. V was cut by 5 bases and J by 0 bases, with 10 bases left in between. CDR1 and CDR2 from the germline V gene are MDHEN and SYDVKM.